The 12 T cell receptor beta chains below come from one sample, sequenced in a study of cytomegalovirus exposure and HLA in healthy donors. In the PCR, 60 Vbeta and 13 Jbeta primers were used. Sequencing used immunoSEQ multiplex PCR; TCRdb keeps in-frame clones, though not all of them. In all, the sample yields 85,000 or so clones. Source material: PBMCs. These receptors originate from a woman under 40 in good health and CMV-seronegative.

The chain uses TRBV2 and TRBJ1-2; perhaps TRBD1 as D (6 bases). Germline CDR1 and CDR2: SNHLY and FYNNEI. V lost 6 bases and J lost 5, with 13 bases in between. The CDR3 runs 13 residues. The CDR3 sequence is CASSGQLIYGYTF. The CDR3, as DNA: TGTGCCAGCAGCGGACAGTTAATATATGGCTACACCTTC.

V usage is TRBV25-1 and J usage is TRBJ2-1, with 8 nucleotides matching TRBD1. The CDR3 contains 15 residues. CDR1 is MGHDK and CDR2 is SYGVNS in the germline V gene. Trimming took 8 bases from V and 8 from J; bases not matched to a gene: 14. CDR3 bases: TGTGCCAGCGCGGAACACGGACAGGGTGGTTATGAGCAGTTCTTC. It encodes CASAEHGQGGYEQFF.

V and J are TRBV28 and TRBJ2-7; D remains ambiguous. CDR1 and CDR2 (germline): MDHEN, SYDVKM. The CDR3 covers 12 residues. Trimming shortened V by 2 bases and J by 6 bases, and 8 bases separated the two germline ends. The CDR3 sequence: CASSLEVAEQYF. Written as DNA, the CDR3 is TGTGCCAGCAGTTTAGAGGTGGCCGAGCAGTACTTC.

The rearrangement uses TRBV30 and TRBJ2-5; TRBD2 might be the D (5 bases). The CDR3 runs to 13 residues. V was clipped by 0 bases and J by 4 bases, with 9 bases between them. Per the germline V gene, CDR1 is GTSNPN and CDR2 is SVGIG (reference sequence). This CDR3 reads CAWSVLGRETQYF. CDR3 nucleotide sequence: TGTGCCTGGAGTGTACTTGGGAGAGAGACCCAGTACTTC. Full variable domain (rest looked up from reference TRBV30 and TRBJ2-5): SQTIHQWPATLVQPVGSPLSLECTVEGTSNPNLYWYRQAAGRGLQLLFYSVGIGQISSEVPQNLSASRPQDRQFILSSKKLLLSDSGFYLCAWSVLGRETQYFGPGTRLLVL.

The chain has TRBV5-1 and TRBJ2-7; 9 bases line up with TRBD1. V lost 0 bases to trimming and J lost 3 bases; unmatched junction nucleotides: 7. The CDR3 is 16 residues long. Germline V lookup: CDR1 SGHRS, CDR2 YFSETQ. CDR3 sequence (DNA): TGCGCCAGCAGCTTGGAAACAGTGGGACAGGGCTACGAGCAGTACTTC. Translating it yields CASSLETVGQGYEQYF.

The V and J genes are TRBV19 and TRBJ2-1; 14 positions agree with TRBD2. This CDR3 has 16 residues. V dropped 4 bases and J dropped 7; count of bases not matched to a gene: 6. The germline V gene has CDR1 LNHDA and CDR2 SQIVND (reference sequence). CDR3 bases: TGTGCCAGTAGTAGTCCCGGACTAGCGGGGGGAAATGAGCAGTTCTTC. This gives the protein CASSSPGLAGGNEQFF.

J is TRBJ1-2 and V is TRBV19; no clear D gene. V was trimmed by 3 bases and J by 7 bases, leaving 12 bases between them. In germline, CDR1 is LNHDA, CDR2 SQIVND (reference sequence). This CDR3 is 13 amino acids long. The CDR3 DNA follows: TGTGCCAGTAGTATTTCTCAGAATTTTGGCTACACCTTC. Its translation: CASSISQNFGYTF. Full variable domain (missing parts from reference TRBV19 and TRBJ1-2): DGGITQSPKYLFRKEGQNVTLSCEQNLNHDAMYWYRQDPGQGLRLIYYSQIVNDFQKGDIAEGYSVSREKKESFPLTVTSAQKNPTAFYLCASSISQNFGYTFGSGTRLTVV.

The J gene is TRBJ2-3, the V gene TRBV9, with D uncertain. Trimming removed 0 bases at V and 2 bases at J, with 7 bases between. Germline assignment: CDR1 SGDLS and CDR2 YYNGEE. The CDR3 is 14 residues long. CDR3 amino acids: CASSVGSDTDTQYF. CDR3 nucleotides: TGTGCCAGCAGCGTAGGGTCAGACACAGATACGCAGTATTTT.

The V gene is TRBV6-5, the J gene TRBJ2-7; TRBD2 agrees at 10 bases. Unmatched junction bases numbered 6, after V lost 6 bases and J lost 4 bases. The CDR3 has 14 residues. Germline V gene sequence: CDR1 MNHEY, CDR2 SVGAGI. In nucleotides, the CDR3 is TGTGCCAGCAGCAAAGCTAGCGGGAGATACGAGCAGTACTTC. It is translated as CASSKASGRYEQYF.

The genes are TRBV5-4 and TRBJ1-1; D gene unclear. V lost 1 base and J lost 4, with 5 bases in between. CDR1 and CDR2 from the germline V gene are SGHNT and YYREEE (reference sequence). The CDR3 consists of 12 residues. In DNA form, the CDR3 reads TGTGCCAGCAGCTTGCCAGGCACTGAAGCTTTCTTT. Residues: CASSLPGTEAFF.

A word on this clone: An end of the junction differs from the germline gene, which may be a read error. V gene TRBV5-1 combines with J gene TRBJ1-1; 8 bases fit TRBD1. Germline V lookup: CDR1 SGHRS, CDR2 YFSETQ. CDR3 size: 17 residues. The CDR3 DNA reads TGCGCCAGCAGCTTGAGGCCAGGGGGCGCGGGTTGGTCTGAAGATTTCTTT. Translated, it gives CASSLRPGGAGWSEDFF.

The rearrangement uses TRBV28 and TRBJ2-3; 9 positions agree with TRBD2. V lost 4 bases, J lost 0 bases, and 8 bases stayed unmatched. Germline CDR1 reads MDHEN; CDR2 reads SYDVKM. This CDR3 is built from 17 residues. The CDR3 reads CASSSPISGSSTDTQYF. CDR3 coding DNA: TGTGCCAGCAGTTCTCCAATTAGCGGGAGTAGCACAGATACGCAGTATTTT.